This T cell receptor (beta chain) was documented in a study of blood T cells in healthy people across ages. Through a sample-barcoded 5' primer and a J-beta primer mix, a second PCR was run for about 6 to 11 cycles. TCRdb reprocessed the 5' RACE reads with MiXCR, giving one entry per CDR3 protein. The table lists 1.5 million to 2 million distinct CDR3 sequences, 40% to 55% of them singletons. Each donor gave roughly 9.1 milliliters of peripheral blood. There are 16 residues in the CDR3. CDR1 is LGHNA, CDR2 YNFKEQ, per germline. This clonotype showed up just a few times. The TCR comes from a middle-aged woman in good health. The sequenced material came from blood. The genes are TRBV4-2 and TRBJ2-4; a possible D gene is TRBD2 (6 bases). TRBJ2-7 explains the end of the DNA better; the J call may be wrong. CDR3 residues: CASSQDWEPGLNEQYF. The CDR3 DNA is TGTGCCAGCAGCCAAGACTGGGAACCGGGACTGAACGAGCAGTACTTC.